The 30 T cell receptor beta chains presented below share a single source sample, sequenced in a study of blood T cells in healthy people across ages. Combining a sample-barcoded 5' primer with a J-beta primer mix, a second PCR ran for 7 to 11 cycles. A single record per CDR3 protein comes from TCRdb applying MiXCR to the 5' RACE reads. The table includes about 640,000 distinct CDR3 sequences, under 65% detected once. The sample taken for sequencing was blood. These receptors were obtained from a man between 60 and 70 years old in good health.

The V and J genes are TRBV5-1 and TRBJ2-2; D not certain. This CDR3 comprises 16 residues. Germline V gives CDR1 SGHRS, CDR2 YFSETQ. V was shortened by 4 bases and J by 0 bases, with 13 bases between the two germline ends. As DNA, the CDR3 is TGCGCCAGCAGCGTGGCCGTACGAACGAACACCGGGGAGCTGTTTTTT. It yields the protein CASSVAVRTNTGELFF.

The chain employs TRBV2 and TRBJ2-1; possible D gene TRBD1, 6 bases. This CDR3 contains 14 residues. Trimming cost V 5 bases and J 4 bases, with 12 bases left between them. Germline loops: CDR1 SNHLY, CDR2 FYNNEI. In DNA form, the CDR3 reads TGTGCCAGCAGTCCAGGGGCACCTTACAATGAGCAGTTCTTC. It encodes CASSPGAPYNEQFF.

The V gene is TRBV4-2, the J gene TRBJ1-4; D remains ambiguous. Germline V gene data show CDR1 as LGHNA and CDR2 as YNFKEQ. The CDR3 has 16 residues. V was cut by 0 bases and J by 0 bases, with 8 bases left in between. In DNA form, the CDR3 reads TGTGCCAGCAGCCAAGAGTGGACTGCAACTAATGAAAAACTGTTTTTT. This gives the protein CASSQEWTATNEKLFF.

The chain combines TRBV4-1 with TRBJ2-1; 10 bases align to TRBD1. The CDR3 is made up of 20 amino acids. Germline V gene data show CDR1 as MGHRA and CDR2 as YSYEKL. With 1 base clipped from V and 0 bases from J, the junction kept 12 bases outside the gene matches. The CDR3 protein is CASSQARGQGDLSSYNEQFF. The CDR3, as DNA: TGCGCCAGCAGCCAAGCCCGAGGACAGGGGGACCTGAGCTCCTACAATGAGCAGTTCTTC.

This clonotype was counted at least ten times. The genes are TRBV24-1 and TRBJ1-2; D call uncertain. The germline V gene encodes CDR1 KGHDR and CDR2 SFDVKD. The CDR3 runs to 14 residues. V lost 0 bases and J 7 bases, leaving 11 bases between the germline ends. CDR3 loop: CATSDLAYASGYTF. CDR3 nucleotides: TGTGCCACCAGTGATTTGGCCTATGCAAGTGGCTACACCTTC.

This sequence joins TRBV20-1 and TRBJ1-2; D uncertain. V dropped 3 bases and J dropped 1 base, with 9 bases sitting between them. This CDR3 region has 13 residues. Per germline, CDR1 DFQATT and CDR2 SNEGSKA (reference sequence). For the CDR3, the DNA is TGCAGTGCTAGCCCATTGGATAACTATGGCTACACCTTC. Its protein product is CSASPLDNYGYTF.

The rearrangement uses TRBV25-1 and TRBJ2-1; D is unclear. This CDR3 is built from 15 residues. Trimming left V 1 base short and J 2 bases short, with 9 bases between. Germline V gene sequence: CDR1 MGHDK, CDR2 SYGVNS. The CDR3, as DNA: TGTGCCAGCAGTGAATTCAAGGCAGCCTACAATGAGCAGTTCTTC. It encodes CASSEFKAAYNEQFF.

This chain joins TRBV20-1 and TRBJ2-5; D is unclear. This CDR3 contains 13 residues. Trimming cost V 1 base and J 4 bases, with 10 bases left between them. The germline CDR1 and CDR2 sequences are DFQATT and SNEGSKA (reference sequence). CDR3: CSARVESGETQYF. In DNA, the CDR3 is TGCAGTGCTAGAGTAGAGTCCGGAGAGACCCAGTACTTC.

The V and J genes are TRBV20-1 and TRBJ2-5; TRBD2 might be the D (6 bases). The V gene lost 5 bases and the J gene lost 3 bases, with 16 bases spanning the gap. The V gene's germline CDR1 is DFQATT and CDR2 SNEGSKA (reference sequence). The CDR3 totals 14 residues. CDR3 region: CSAGQRDFEETQYF. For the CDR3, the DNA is TGCAGTGCTGGACAAAGGGACTTCGAAGAGACCCAGTACTTC.

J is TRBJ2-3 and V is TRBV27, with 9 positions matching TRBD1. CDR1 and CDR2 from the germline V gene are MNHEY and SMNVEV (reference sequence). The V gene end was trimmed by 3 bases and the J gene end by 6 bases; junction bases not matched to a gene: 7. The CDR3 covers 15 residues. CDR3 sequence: CASSLGTGIGDTQYF. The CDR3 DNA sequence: TGTGCCAGCAGTTTGGGGACAGGGATAGGGGATACGCAGTATTTT.

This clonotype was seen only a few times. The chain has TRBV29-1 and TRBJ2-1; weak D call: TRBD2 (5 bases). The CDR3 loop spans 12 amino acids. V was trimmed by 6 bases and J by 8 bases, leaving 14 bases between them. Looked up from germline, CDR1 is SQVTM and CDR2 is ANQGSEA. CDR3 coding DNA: TGCAGCGTCGAGAGGGAAGGGTATGAGCAGTTCTTC. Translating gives CSVEREGYEQFF.

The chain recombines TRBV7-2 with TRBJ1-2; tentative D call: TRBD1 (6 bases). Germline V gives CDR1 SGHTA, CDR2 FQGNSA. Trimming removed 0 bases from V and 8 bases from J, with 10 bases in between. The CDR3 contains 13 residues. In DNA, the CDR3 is TGTGCCAGCAGCTTAGCGGGGGCGGGCGGCTACACCTTC. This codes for CASSLAGAGGYTF.

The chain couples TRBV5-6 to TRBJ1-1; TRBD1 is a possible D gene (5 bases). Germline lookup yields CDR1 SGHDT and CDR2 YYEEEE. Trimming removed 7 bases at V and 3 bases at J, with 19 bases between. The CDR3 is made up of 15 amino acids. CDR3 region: CASLYTGLGDTEAFF. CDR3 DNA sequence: TGTGCCAGCCTCTATACGGGACTGGGGGACACTGAAGCTTTCTTT.

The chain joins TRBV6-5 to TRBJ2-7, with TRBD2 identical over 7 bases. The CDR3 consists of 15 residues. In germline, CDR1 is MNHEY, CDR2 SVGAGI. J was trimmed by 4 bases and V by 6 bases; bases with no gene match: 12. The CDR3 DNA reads TGTGCCAGCAGGAAAACTATGGGGAGGGATTACGAGCAGTACTTC. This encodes CASRKTMGRDYEQYF.

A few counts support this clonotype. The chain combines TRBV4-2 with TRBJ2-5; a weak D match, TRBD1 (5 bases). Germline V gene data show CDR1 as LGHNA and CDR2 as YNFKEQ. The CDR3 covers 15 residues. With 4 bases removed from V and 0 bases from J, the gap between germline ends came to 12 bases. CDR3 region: CASSPPGADQETQYF. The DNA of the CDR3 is TGTGCCAGCAGCCCCCCTGGGGCCGACCAAGAGACCCAGTACTTC.

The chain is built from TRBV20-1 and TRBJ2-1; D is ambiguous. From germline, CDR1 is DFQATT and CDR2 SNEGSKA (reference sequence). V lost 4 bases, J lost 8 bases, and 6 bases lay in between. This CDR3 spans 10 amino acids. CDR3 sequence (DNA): TGCAGTGCTAAGGCGGATGAGCAGTTCTTC. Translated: CSAKADEQFF.

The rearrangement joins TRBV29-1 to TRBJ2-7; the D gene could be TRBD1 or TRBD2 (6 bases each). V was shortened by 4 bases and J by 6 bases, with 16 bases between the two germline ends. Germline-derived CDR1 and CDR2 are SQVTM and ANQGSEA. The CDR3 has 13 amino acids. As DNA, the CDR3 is TGCAGCGTTGCTTGGGGGGCTCGTGGCGAGCAGTACTTC. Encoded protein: CSVAWGARGEQYF.

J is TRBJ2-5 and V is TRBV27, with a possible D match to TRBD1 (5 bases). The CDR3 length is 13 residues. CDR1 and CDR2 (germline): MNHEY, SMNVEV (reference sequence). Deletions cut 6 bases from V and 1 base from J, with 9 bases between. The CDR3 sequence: CASRGRTQETQYF. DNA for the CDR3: TGTGCCAGCAGGGGGCGGACCCAAGAGACCCAGTACTTC.

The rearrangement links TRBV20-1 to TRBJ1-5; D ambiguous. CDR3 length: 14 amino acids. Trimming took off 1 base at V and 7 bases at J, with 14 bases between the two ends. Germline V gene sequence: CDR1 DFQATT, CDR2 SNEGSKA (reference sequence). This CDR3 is CSARGGRNHQPQHF. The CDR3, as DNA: TGCAGTGCTAGAGGAGGCAGGAACCACCAGCCCCAGCATTTT.

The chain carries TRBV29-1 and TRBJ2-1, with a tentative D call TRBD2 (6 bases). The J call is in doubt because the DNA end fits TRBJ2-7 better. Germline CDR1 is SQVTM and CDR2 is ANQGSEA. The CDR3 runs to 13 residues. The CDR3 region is CSGRDAADYEQYF. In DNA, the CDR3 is TGCAGCGGGAGGGACGCCGCAGACTACGAGCAGTACTTC.

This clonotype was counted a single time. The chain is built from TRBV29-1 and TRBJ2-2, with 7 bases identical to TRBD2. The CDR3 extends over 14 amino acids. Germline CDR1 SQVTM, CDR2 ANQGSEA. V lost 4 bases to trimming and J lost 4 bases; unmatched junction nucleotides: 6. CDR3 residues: CSVAGTTFTGELFF. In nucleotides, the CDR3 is TGCAGCGTTGCCGGGACTACGTTCACCGGGGAGCTGTTTTTT.

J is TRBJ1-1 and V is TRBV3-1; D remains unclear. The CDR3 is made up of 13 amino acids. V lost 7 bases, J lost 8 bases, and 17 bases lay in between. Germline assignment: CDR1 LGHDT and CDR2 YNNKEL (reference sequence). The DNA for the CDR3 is TGTGCCAGCATCCCCCTGGGAGGGTCGGAAGCTTTCTTT. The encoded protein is CASIPLGGSEAFF.

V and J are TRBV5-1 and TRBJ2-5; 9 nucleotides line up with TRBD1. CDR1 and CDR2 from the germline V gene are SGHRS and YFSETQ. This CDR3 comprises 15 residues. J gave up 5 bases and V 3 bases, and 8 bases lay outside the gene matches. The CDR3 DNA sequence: TGCGCCAGCAGCTATGCGGGACAGGGTTCGGAGACCCAGTACTTC. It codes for CASSYAGQGSETQYF.

The CDR3 DNA reads as TGTGCCACCAGTGCGGGGGGGCCCCTCTACACGGATACGCAGTATTTT. This sequence encodes CATSAGGPLYTDTQYF. The chain carries TRBV24-1 and TRBJ2-3; TRBD2 matches 8 bases. The junction had 12 bases not matched to a gene; V was cut back by 5 bases and J by 6 bases. The CDR3 loop spans 16 amino acids. Germline-derived CDR1 and CDR2 are KGHDR and SFDVKD.

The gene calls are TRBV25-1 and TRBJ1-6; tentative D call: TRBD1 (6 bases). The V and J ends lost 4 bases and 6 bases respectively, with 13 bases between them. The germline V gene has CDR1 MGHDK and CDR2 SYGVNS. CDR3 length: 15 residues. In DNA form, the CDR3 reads TGTGCCAGCAGTGGACAGGACGCCCTTAATTCACCCCTCCACTTT. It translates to CASSGQDALNSPLHF.

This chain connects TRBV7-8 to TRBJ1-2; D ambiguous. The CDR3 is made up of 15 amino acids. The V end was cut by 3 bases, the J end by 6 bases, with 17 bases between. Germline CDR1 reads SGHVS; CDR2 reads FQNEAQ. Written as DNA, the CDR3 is TGTGCCAGCAGCTTCCAGATAAATCGACGGGATGGCTACACCTTC. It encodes CASSFQINRRDGYTF.

CDR3 nucleotides: TGTGCCAGCAGTTACTTCACAGGGGGAGCGGGCACTGAAGCTTTCTTT. This translates into CASSYFTGGAGTEAFF. This sequence joins TRBV6-5 and TRBJ1-1; 8 bases are shared with TRBD1. Germline trimming cut 1 base from V and 4 bases from J; bases unmatched to any gene: 8. The CDR3 is 16 residues long. Germline CDR1 is MNHEY and CDR2 is SVGAGI.

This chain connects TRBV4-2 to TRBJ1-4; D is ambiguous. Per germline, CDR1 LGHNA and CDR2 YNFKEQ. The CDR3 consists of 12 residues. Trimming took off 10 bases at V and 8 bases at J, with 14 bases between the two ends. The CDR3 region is CATSDLGEKLFF. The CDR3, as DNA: TGTGCCACCTCGGACCTTGGGGAAAAACTGTTTTTT.

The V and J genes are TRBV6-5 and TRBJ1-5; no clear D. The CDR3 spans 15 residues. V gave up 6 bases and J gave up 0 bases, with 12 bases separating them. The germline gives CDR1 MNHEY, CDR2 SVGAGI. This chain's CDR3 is CASSRLTNSNQPQHF. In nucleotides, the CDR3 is TGTGCCAGCAGCCGCCTCACAAATAGCAATCAGCCCCAGCATTTT.

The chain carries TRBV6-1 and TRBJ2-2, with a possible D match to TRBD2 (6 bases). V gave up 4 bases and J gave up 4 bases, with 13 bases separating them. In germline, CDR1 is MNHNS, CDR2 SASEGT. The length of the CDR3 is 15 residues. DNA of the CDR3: TGTGCCAGCAGTGGAGGGACTTGGAGCACCGGGGAGCTGTTTTTT. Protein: CASSGGTWSTGELFF.